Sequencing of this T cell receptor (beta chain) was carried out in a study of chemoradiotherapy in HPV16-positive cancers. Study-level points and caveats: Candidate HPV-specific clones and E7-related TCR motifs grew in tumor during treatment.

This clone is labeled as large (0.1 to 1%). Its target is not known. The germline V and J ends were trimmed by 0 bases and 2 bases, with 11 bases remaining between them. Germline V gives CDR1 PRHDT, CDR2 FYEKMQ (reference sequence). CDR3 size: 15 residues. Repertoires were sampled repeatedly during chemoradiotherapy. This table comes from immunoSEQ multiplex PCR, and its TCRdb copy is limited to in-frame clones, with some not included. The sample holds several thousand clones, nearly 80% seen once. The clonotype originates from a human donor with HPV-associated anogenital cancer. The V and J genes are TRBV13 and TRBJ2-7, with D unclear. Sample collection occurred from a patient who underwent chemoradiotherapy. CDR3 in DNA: TGTGCCAGCAGCTTAGGCGGCTACGGAGCCTACGAGCAGTACTTC. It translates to CASSLGGYGAYEQYF.